Below, 11 T cell receptor beta chains from the same sample are listed, as sequenced in a study of shared clonotypes between healthy human individuals. Profiled with immunoSEQ multiplex PCR; TCRdb holds only in-frame clones, not every one. The sample includes roughly 500,000 clones, approximately 80% of them seen just once. Source material: PBMCs. The source of these receptors is a woman aged 40 to 50 in good health. Some clones in this sample may be carry-over from other donors' samples.

The chain carries TRBV5-1 and TRBJ1-6; D is unclear. The V gene lost 4 bases and the J gene lost 5 bases, with 16 bases spanning the gap. The CDR3 totals 16 residues. Germline V gives CDR1 SGHRS, CDR2 YFSETQ. The CDR3 DNA reads as TGCGCCAGCAGCCCGAACCACGGGCTGGATAATTCACCCCTCCACTTT. It translates to CASSPNHGLDNSPLHF.

V usage is TRBV28 and J usage is TRBJ1-2; D might be TRBD1 (6 bases). In germline, CDR1 is MDHEN, CDR2 SYDVKM. Trimming stripped 8 bases from V and 3 bases from J, with 13 bases between. The CDR3 length is 13 residues. The CDR3 DNA is TGTGCCAGCGAGGGGGACCGACACTATGGCTACACCTTC. This sequence encodes CASEGDRHYGYTF.

A word on this clone: With a much larger clone just one base away, this may be a read error. This rearrangement joins TRBV25-1 to TRBJ1-4, with D possibly being TRBD1 (5 bases). Germline V gene lookup returns CDR1 MGHDK and CDR2 SYGVNS. V was pared by 4 bases and J by 1 base, with 10 bases between. The CDR3 runs to 15 residues. CDR3 sequence reads: CASSGCRETNEKLFF. For the CDR3, the DNA is TGTGCCAGCAGTGGCTGCAGGGAAACTAATGAAAAACTGTTTTTT.

This clone was found a few times. The rearrangement links TRBV6-4 to TRBJ2-1; TRBD2 matches 10 bases. The CDR3 totals 15 residues. V trimming: 2 bases; J trimming: 5 bases; junction bases outside the gene matches: 3. Germline V gene data show CDR1 as MRHNA and CDR2 as SNTAGT. CDR3 protein: CASSDEAGGNNEQFF. The CDR3 DNA follows: TGTGCCAGCAGTGACGAAGCGGGAGGGAACAATGAGCAGTTCTTC.

The V and J genes are TRBV5-5 and TRBJ2-5; weak D call: TRBD1 (5 bases). CDR3 size: 15 residues. Trimming removed 0 bases from V and 5 bases from J, with 14 bases in between. From germline, CDR1 is SGHKS and CDR2 YYEKEE (reference sequence). CDR3 nucleotide sequence: TGTGCCAGCAGCTTGGCGGCAGGGTTTGTGGAGACCCAGTACTTC. Its translation: CASSLAAGFVETQYF.

This rearrangement joins TRBV2 to TRBJ2-1; 7 bases map to TRBD2. The CDR3 loop spans 11 amino acids. The germline V gene encodes CDR1 SNHLY and CDR2 FYNNEI. The ends lost 4 bases at V and 10 bases at J; junction bases unmatched: 1. This chain's CDR3 is CASSAGGEQFF. The DNA for the CDR3 is TGTGCCAGCAGTGCCGGGGGGGAGCAGTTCTTC.

This chain links TRBV5-1 with TRBJ2-5; D might be TRBD2 (6 bases). The CDR3 has 15 amino acids. V lost 1 base, J lost 5 bases, and 15 bases lay in between. The germline V gene encodes CDR1 SGHRS and CDR2 YFSETQ. The CDR3 is CASSLSNGGMETQYF. CDR3 in DNA: TGCGCCAGCAGCTTGTCTAATGGAGGGATGGAGACCCAGTACTTC.

This clone has a handful of counts. Other DNA variants within this sample encode the same CDR3. CDR3 protein: CAISESGLILAKNIQYF. The CDR3 nucleotides are TGTGCCATCAGTGAGTCGGGATTAATCCTAGCCAAAAACATTCAGTACTTC. V gene TRBV10-3 combines with J gene TRBJ2-4; no reliable D call. The V end was cut by 0 bases, the J end by 0 bases, with 12 bases between. CDR1 and CDR2 from the germline V gene are ENHRY and SYGVKD. The CDR3 has 17 amino acids.

CDR3 region: CASSLAAGNTEAFF. As DNA, the CDR3 is TGTGCCAGCAGCTTAGCGGCAGGGAACACTGAAGCTTTCTTT. J is TRBJ1-1 and V is TRBV7-6; D unclear. The CDR3 runs 14 residues. The V and J ends lost 0 bases and 1 base respectively, with 6 bases between them. Germline-derived CDR1 and CDR2 are SGHVS and FNYEAQ.

About this clone: This likely traces to a read error, being one base from a far larger clone. This chain uses TRBV5-4 with TRBJ2-3, with D hard to call. The J call could be wrong; TRBJ1-5 is a better fit for the DNA end. The germline V gene has CDR1 SGHNT and CDR2 YYREEE (reference sequence). This CDR3 is 15 amino acids long. The CDR3 nucleotides read TGTGCCAGCAGCTTGGGTGGGAGGGTCACAGATACGCAGCATTTT. This sequence encodes CASSLGGRVTDTQHF.

J is TRBJ2-7 and V is TRBV11-3; 9 nucleotides line up with TRBD1. CDR3 length equals 15 residues. The germline V gene encodes CDR1 SGHNT and CDR2 YENEEA. The junction had 8 bases not matched to a gene; V was cut back by 5 bases and J by 3 bases. The CDR3 reads CASSRSGTGIYEQYF. The CDR3 nucleotides read TGTGCCAGCAGCCGTTCCGGGACAGGGATCTACGAGCAGTACTTC.